This entry is about one T cell receptor beta chain. Its specificity is not known. The data are from a study of monozygotic twins with inflammatory bowel disease. CDR3 length equals 14 residues. Germline CDR1 reads MNHEY; CDR2 reads SMNVEV (reference sequence). Findings of the study overall: Support for a single strong signal or clonotype associated with IBD was absent. Possibly because of limited power, concordant and discordant twins showed no difference in repertoire similarity.

Across eight separate reactions for each sample, cDNA was made. TCRdb reprocessed the 5' RACE reads and reports one entry per CDR3 protein, with no DNA. This table lists about 330,000 distinct CDR3 sequences. The rearrangement links TRBV27 to TRBJ2-7; TCRdb lists TRBD2, though no DNA is available to test this call. The sequence was collected from a human donor with ulcerative colitis or Crohn's disease, or a healthy co-twin of an affected twin (not recorded which). Source material: blood. The CDR3 reads CASSFSGWIEEQYF.